The 30 T cell receptor beta chains reported below all come from one sample, sequenced in a study of technical replicates of blood from a few donors. Generated by immunoSEQ multiplex PCR, the TCRdb table keeps only in-frame clones and is missing some. The data show tens of thousands of clones, with just under 95% seen just once and 0.2% to 0.3% held by the top ten. The sequencing sample was made of T cells isolated from PBMCs. These receptors all stem from a human donor in good health.

V is TRBV29-1 and J is TRBJ2-1; 12 nucleotides agree with TRBD2. J lost 7 bases, V lost 5 bases, and 6 bases had no gene match. CDR1 and CDR2 (germline): SQVTM, ANQGSEA. The CDR3 has 14 residues. The CDR3 bases are TGCAGCGTTCGACTAGCGGGAGTTCGGAATGAGCAGTTCTTC. It encodes CSVRLAGVRNEQFF.

This chain connects TRBV25-1 to TRBJ2-1; TRBD1 might be the D (5 bases). This CDR3 contains 12 residues. Trimming took 5 bases from V and 6 from J, leaving 8 bases between them. CDR1 and CDR2 (germline): MGHDK, SYGVNS. CDR3 in amino acids: CASSTQGNEQFF. The CDR3 DNA reads TGTGCCAGCAGTACTCAGGGCAATGAGCAGTTCTTC.

This clone was detected only once. This chain connects TRBV14 to TRBJ2-7, with 10 bases lining up with TRBD1. CDR1 and CDR2 (germline): SGHDN, FVKESK. CDR3 length: 16 residues. Trimming at V came to 1 base and at J to 3 bases, leaving 6 bases not matched to a gene. CDR3 sequence (DNA): TGTGCCAGCAGCCAAGTTGCGGGGACAGGGGTCTACGAGCAGTACTTC. Translation: CASSQVAGTGVYEQYF.

V is TRBV2 and J is TRBJ1-5; D unresolved. CDR1 SNHLY and CDR2 FYNNEI come from the germline V gene. Trimming shortened V by 5 bases and J by 7 bases, and 9 bases separated the two germline ends. This CDR3 region has 12 residues. CDR3 sequence (DNA): TGTGCCAGCAGTCGGGTTGGACAGCCCCAGCATTTT. Translation gives CASSRVGQPQHF.

This rearrangement joins TRBV5-1 to TRBJ1-1; 10 bases map to TRBD1. The CDR3 runs to 15 residues. V was clipped by 4 bases and J by 3 bases; unmatched bases: 6. Germline assignment: CDR1 SGHRS and CDR2 YFSETQ. Here the CDR3 reads CASSDRDRGDTEAFF. CDR3 nucleotides: TGCGCCAGCAGCGACCGGGACAGGGGAGACACTGAAGCTTTCTTT.

The chain is built from TRBV6-1 and TRBJ2-1; 8 bases are a match to TRBD2. The CDR3 is made up of 15 amino acids. Germline trimming cut 4 bases from V and 5 bases from J; bases unmatched to any gene: 7. Looked up from germline, CDR1 is MNHNS and CDR2 is SASEGT. The CDR3 spells CASSGPGGINNEQFF. In DNA, the CDR3 is TGTGCCAGCAGTGGTCCGGGAGGGATAAACAATGAGCAGTTCTTC.

This clone was seen once. V is TRBV7-9 and J is TRBJ2-7, with a weak D call TRBD1 (6 bases). This CDR3 spans 12 amino acids. The V and J ends lost 4 bases and 6 bases respectively, with 10 bases between them. Germline loops: CDR1 SEHNR, CDR2 FQNEAQ (reference sequence). The CDR3 coding sequence is TGTGCCAGCAGCTACGACAGGAGCGAGCAGTACTTC. Encoded protein: CASSYDRSEQYF.

This rearrangement joins TRBV27 to TRBJ2-7, with 8 bases that match TRBD2. CDR1 and CDR2 (germline): MNHEY, SMNVEV (reference sequence). V was pared by 7 bases and J by 5 bases, with 13 bases of the junction left unmatched. CDR3 length: 15 residues. In DNA, the CDR3 is TGTGCCAGCACCCCTGGTAGCGGGGTGCCTGACGAGCAGTACTTC. It translates to CASTPGSGVPDEQYF.

The chain employs TRBV4-1 and TRBJ1-3, with D possibly being TRBD1 (6 bases). The CDR3 extends over 17 amino acids. CDR1 and CDR2 from the germline V gene are MGHRA and YSYEKL. V shed 0 bases and J shed 4 bases, with 16 bases lying between them. DNA of the CDR3: TGCGCCAGCAGCCAAGATTTCCCGAGGGGGTCCGGAAACACCATATATTTT. This gives the protein CASSQDFPRGSGNTIYF.

The genes are TRBV29-1 and TRBJ1-4, with 9 bases lining up with TRBD1. Losses at the gene ends were 7 bases for V and 0 bases for J; bases not matched to a gene: 3. This CDR3 contains 14 residues. Germline loops: CDR1 SQVTM, CDR2 ANQGSEA. The CDR3 DNA follows: TGCAGCGCATGGGACAGGGCAACTAATGAAAAACTGTTTTTT. It yields the protein CSAWDRATNEKLFF. Using reference TRBV29-1 and TRBJ1-4 for the parts outside the CDR3, the full variable domain is SAVISQKPSRDICQRGTSLTIQCQVDSQVTMMFWYRQQPGQSLTLIATANQGSEATYESGFVIDKFPISRPNLTFSTLTVSNMSPEDSSIYLCSAWDRATNEKLFFGSGTQLSVL.

V is TRBV4-1 and J is TRBJ1-2; possibly TRBD1 for D (5 bases). The V end was cut by 4 bases, the J end by 3 bases, with 15 bases between. Germline values: CDR1 MGHRA, CDR2 YSYEKL. The CDR3 is 15 residues long. Here the CDR3 reads CASSRGVGGDYGYTF. CDR3 nucleotides: TGCGCCAGCAGCCGCGGAGTGGGAGGGGACTATGGCTACACCTTC.

This chain links TRBV11-2 with TRBJ2-1, with D tentatively TRBD2 (6 bases). The V end was cut by 3 bases, the J end by 7 bases, with 22 bases between. The CDR3 has 17 amino acids. Germline lookup yields CDR1 SGHAT and CDR2 FQNNGV. The CDR3, as DNA: TGTGCCAGCAGCTTTGGTGTGCGGGACGGCGTTAGGAATGAGCAGTTCTTC. It codes for CASSFGVRDGVRNEQFF. The variable domain in full, completed from reference TRBV11-2 and TRBJ2-1, reads EAGVAQSPRYKIIEKRQSVAFWCNPISGHATLYWYQQILGQGPKLLIQFQNNGVVDDSQLPKDRFSAERLKGVDSTLKIQPAKLEDSAVYLCASSFGVRDGVRNEQFFGPGTRLTVL.

The chain's CDR3 is CASTPPTGLNEQFF. CDR3 coding DNA: TGTGCCAGCACCCCCCCGACAGGGCTTAATGAGCAGTTCTTC. The chain links TRBV28 to TRBJ2-1; 7 nucleotides align to TRBD1. Germline loops: CDR1 MDHEN, CDR2 SYDVKM. The CDR3 is made up of 14 amino acids. The trim removed 7 bases at V and 7 bases at J, leaving 10 bases unmatched.

This chain uses TRBV10-3 with TRBJ1-6; D might be TRBD1 (5 bases). Trimming shortened V by 1 base and J by 7 bases, and 11 bases separated the two germline ends. From germline, CDR1 is ENHRY and CDR2 SYGVKD. CDR3 length equals 15 residues. CDR3 DNA: TGTGCCATCAGTGAGTATGACAGATCCAATTCACCCCTCCACTTT. The encoded protein is CAISEYDRSNSPLHF.

The chain employs TRBV5-1 and TRBJ2-2; 11 bases are a match to TRBD1. The CDR3 covers 15 residues. The ends lost 4 bases at V and 8 bases at J; junction bases unmatched: 7. Germline V CDR1 and CDR2: SGHRS, YFSETQ. The CDR3 is CASSPGQGARGELFF. The CDR3, as DNA: TGCGCCAGCAGCCCCGGACAGGGGGCGAGAGGGGAGCTGTTTTTT.

The chain couples TRBV4-2 to TRBJ1-4, with 9 bases lining up with TRBD1. The germline gives CDR1 LGHNA, CDR2 YNFKEQ. Trimming removed 1 base from V and 5 bases from J; junction bases left unmatched: 8. CDR3 length: 17 residues. The CDR3 sequence: CASSQAYYRGPNEKLFF. The CDR3, as DNA: TGTGCCAGCAGCCAAGCCTATTACAGGGGGCCGAATGAAAAACTGTTTTTT.

The rearrangement joins TRBV18 to TRBJ1-4; D perhaps matches TRBD1 (5 bases). CDR1 and CDR2 (germline): KGHSH, LQKENI. The CDR3 totals 15 residues. Trimming left V 6 bases short and J 6 bases short, with 17 bases between. The chain's CDR3 is CASSASTGLYEKLFF. The CDR3 DNA follows: TGTGCCAGCTCCGCAAGTACAGGATTGTATGAAAAACTGTTTTTT.

The chain couples TRBV4-1 to TRBJ1-1; D is perhaps TRBD1 (6 bases). The CDR3 is made up of 14 amino acids. V gave up 7 bases and J gave up 5 bases, with 17 bases separating them. Germline loops: CDR1 MGHRA, CDR2 YSYEKL. CDR3 nucleotides: TGCGCCAGCAACCCCAGGGGTTTAGAGACTGAAGCTTTCTTT. It is translated as CASNPRGLETEAFF.

The chain carries TRBV7-6 and TRBJ2-3; D may be TRBD2 (6 bases). This CDR3 is built from 15 residues. V was shortened by 0 bases and J by 2 bases, with 9 bases between the two germline ends. The germline V gene encodes CDR1 SGHVS and CDR2 FNYEAQ. CDR3 region: CASSLAGTSTDTQYF. The CDR3 DNA reads TGTGCCAGCAGCTTAGCCGGGACTTCCACAGATACGCAGTATTTT.

The DNA of the CDR3 is TGTGCCAGCAGCCCTAGTGAGTTGGATTCACCCCTCCACTTT. Its translation is CASSPSELDSPLHF. The chain couples TRBV7-9 to TRBJ1-6; D is ambiguous. Trimming removed 5 bases at V and 8 bases at J, with 13 bases between. CDR1 SEHNR and CDR2 FQNEAQ come from the germline V gene (reference sequence). There are 14 residues in the CDR3.

The chain recombines TRBV2 with TRBJ1-6; 9 bases fit TRBD1. The CDR3 runs 14 residues. V was pared by 6 bases and J by 9 bases, with 6 bases of the junction left unmatched. CDR1 and CDR2 from the germline V gene are SNHLY and FYNNEI. CDR3 residues: CASRIQGASSPLHF. CDR3 DNA: TGTGCCAGCAGAATACAGGGGGCGAGTTCACCCCTCCACTTT.

V is TRBV11-2 and J is TRBJ2-3; 10 bases are a match to TRBD2. Per germline, CDR1 SGHAT and CDR2 FQNNGV. The CDR3 runs to 14 residues. The J segment lost 5 bases and the V segment lost 7 bases, leaving 6 bases of the junction unmatched. Here the CDR3 DNA reads TGTGCCAGCATGAGCGGGGGGGCGGGAGATACGCAGTATTTT. Translating it yields CASMSGGAGDTQYF.

The chain has TRBV15 and TRBJ2-2; D is unresolved. Germline values: CDR1 LNHNV, CDR2 YYDKDF (reference sequence). This CDR3 spans 16 amino acids. Deletions cut 0 bases from V and 6 bases from J, with 14 bases between. As DNA, the CDR3 is TGTGCCACCAGCAGAGATAGAGACGGGTCGGCCGGGGAGCTGTTTTTT. This translates into CATSRDRDGSAGELFF.

V and J are TRBV6-5 and TRBJ2-7; tentatively, D is TRBD2 (5 bases). Per the germline V gene, CDR1 is MNHEY and CDR2 is SVGAGI. Trimming shortened V by 3 bases and J by 2 bases, and 17 bases separated the two germline ends. There are 16 residues in the CDR3. The CDR3 here is CASSYWTPRRPYEQYF. CDR3 in DNA: TGTGCCAGCAGTTATTGGACCCCGAGGAGGCCCTACGAGCAGTACTTC.

This chain links TRBV5-1 with TRBJ2-1; the match to TRBD2 covers 13 bases. This CDR3 is built from 14 residues. Germline V CDR1 and CDR2: SGHRS, YFSETQ. Trimming cost V 0 bases and J 10 bases; bases outside gene matches: 1. CDR3 in amino acids: CASSLGLAGGEQFF. The CDR3 bases are TGCGCCAGCAGCTTGGGACTAGCGGGAGGAGAGCAGTTCTTC. The full variable domain, in which reference TRBV5-1 and TRBJ2-1 provide the parts outside the CDR3, is KAGVTQTPRYLIKTRGQQVTLSCSPISGHRSVSWYQQTPGQGLQFLFEYFSETQRNKGNFPGRFSGRQFSNSRSEMNVSTLELGDSALYLCASSLGLAGGEQFFGPGTRLTVL.

CDR3 nucleotide sequence: TGCGCCAGCAGCCAACGTAGCTGGGAGACCCAGTACTTC. This codes for CASSQRSWETQYF. This chain connects TRBV4-1 to TRBJ2-5; D unresolved. Germline CDR1 reads MGHRA; CDR2 reads YSYEKL. The V gene lost 2 bases and the J gene lost 5 bases, with 9 bases spanning the gap. The CDR3 totals 13 residues.

This clone occurred a few times. V usage is TRBV11-2 and J usage is TRBJ1-2; D might be TRBD1 (6 bases). The CDR3 covers 14 residues. Trimming cost V 3 bases and J 0 bases, with 8 bases left between them. Germline V lookup: CDR1 SGHAT, CDR2 FQNNGV. CDR3 residues: CASSLDRANYGYTF. The DNA for the CDR3 is TGTGCCAGCAGCTTGGACAGAGCTAACTATGGCTACACCTTC.

V gene TRBV5-1 combines with J gene TRBJ2-7; possible D gene TRBD2, 5 bases. V was clipped by 1 base and J by 5 bases, with 10 bases between them. Per germline, CDR1 SGHRS and CDR2 YFSETQ. This CDR3 is 13 amino acids long. In nucleotides, the CDR3 is TGCGCCAGCAGCTTGATGACTAACCACGAGCAGTACTTC. It translates to CASSLMTNHEQYF. The full variable domain, completed using reference TRBV5-1 and TRBJ2-7, is KAGVTQTPRYLIKTRGQQVTLSCSPISGHRSVSWYQQTPGQGLQFLFEYFSETQRNKGNFPGRFSGRQFSNSRSEMNVSTLELGDSALYLCASSLMTNHEQYFGPGTRLTVT.

The J gene is TRBJ2-2, the V gene TRBV19; TRBD1 matches at 9 bases. CDR3 length: 16 residues. Germline V lookup: CDR1 LNHDA, CDR2 SQIVND (reference sequence). V lost 6 bases, J lost 6 bases, and 11 bases stayed unmatched. DNA of the CDR3: TGTGCCAGTAGGGACAGGGGTTCCGTCGTGGCCGGGGAGCTGTTTTTT. It is translated as CASRDRGSVVAGELFF.

The genes are TRBV9 and TRBJ2-3; 8 nucleotides align to TRBD2. With 4 bases clipped from V and 6 bases from J, the junction kept 10 bases outside the gene matches. In germline, CDR1 is SGDLS, CDR2 YYNGEE. The CDR3 has 15 residues. The CDR3: CASSPGIAGLDTQYF. The CDR3, as DNA: TGTGCCAGCAGCCCGGGAATAGCGGGGTTGGATACGCAGTATTTT.